A single sample gave rise to the 24 T cell receptor beta chains below, sequenced in a study of T cell changes during pregnancy in multiple sclerosis. Sequencing used immunoSEQ multiplex PCR; TCRdb keeps in-frame clones, though not all of them. The top ten clones hold 3% of a sample with 67,000 or so clones, 80% to 95% of them seen once. Sequenced material: CD8+ T cells from peripheral blood mononuclear cells, taken in the third trimester of pregnancy. These receptors all come from a female donor in good health, enrolled as a control in a pregnancy study.

The chain has TRBV27 and TRBJ1-1; TRBD1 agrees at 9 bases. The CDR3 extends over 12 amino acids. V lost 5 bases to trimming and J lost 10 bases; unmatched junction nucleotides: 5. Germline V CDR1 and CDR2: MNHEY, SMNVEV (reference sequence). The CDR3 protein is CASSQQTGGAFF. In DNA, the CDR3 is TGTGCCAGCAGTCAACAGACAGGGGGAGCTTTCTTT.

This chain uses TRBV7-2 with TRBJ2-7; 10 bases map to TRBD1. CDR1 and CDR2 from the germline V gene are SGHTA and FQGNSA. With V trimmed by 5 bases and J by 3 bases, 10 bases remained unmatched. This CDR3 has 16 residues. In DNA, the CDR3 is TGTGCCAGCAGCCGGGTAGCCGGGACAGGGGACTACGAGCAGTACTTC. Its protein product is CASSRVAGTGDYEQYF.

The rearrangement links TRBV27 to TRBJ1-1; tentatively, D is TRBD1 (5 bases). Germline assignment: CDR1 MNHEY and CDR2 SMNVEV (reference sequence). V was shortened by 2 bases and J by 1 base, with 11 bases between the two germline ends. CDR3 length equals 15 residues. The CDR3 loop reads CASSLERGSNTEAFF. The CDR3 DNA reads as TGTGCCAGCAGTTTAGAAAGGGGTTCGAACACTGAAGCTTTCTTT.

This sequence joins TRBV7-9 and TRBJ1-3; D not certain. V lost 5 bases, J lost 3 bases, and 23 bases lay in between. Germline CDR1 reads SEHNR; CDR2 reads FQNEAQ (reference sequence). There are 18 residues in the CDR3. Here the CDR3 DNA reads TGTGCCAGCAGCCCACGTGTCCCGATAGCGGGGTATGGAAACACCATATATTTT. Amino acid sequence: CASSPRVPIAGYGNTIYF. Complete variable domain (other parts from reference TRBV7-9 and TRBJ1-3): DTGVSQNPRHKITKRGQNVTFRCDPISEHNRLYWYRQTLGQGPEFLTYFQNEAQLEKSRLLSDRFSAERPKGSFSTLEIQRTEQGDSAMYLCASSPRVPIAGYGNTIYFGEGSWLTVV.

The count of this clone is one. J is TRBJ2-5 and V is TRBV9, with 7 bases lining up with TRBD2. The trim removed 3 bases at V and 5 bases at J, leaving 16 bases unmatched. CDR1 is SGDLS and CDR2 is YYNGEE in the germline V gene. The CDR3 has 17 residues. The CDR3: CASSEQTGTTPRETQYF. In DNA form, the CDR3 reads TGTGCCAGCAGCGAACAGACCGGGACTACCCCCCGCGAGACCCAGTACTTC.

The CDR3 DNA follows: TGTGCCAGCAGCTTAGCGGGAGGGGGGGCAATAAGGGGAGAGCAGTTCTTC. It is translated as CASSLAGGGAIRGEQFF. V usage is TRBV7-2 and J usage is TRBJ2-1; possibly TRBD2 for D (7 bases). CDR1 and CDR2 (germline): SGHTA, FQGNSA. CDR3 length: 17 amino acids. V lost 0 bases and J lost 10, with 22 bases in between. The whole variable domain, remainder taken from reference TRBV7-2 and TRBJ2-1, is GAGVSQSPSNKVTEKGKDVELRCDPISGHTALYWYRQSLGQGLEFLIYFQGNSAPDKSGLPSDRFSAERTGGSVSTLTIQRTQQEDSAVYLCASSLAGGGAIRGEQFFGPGTRLTVL.

This chain joins TRBV4-1 and TRBJ1-5, with TRBD1 identical over 7 bases. J lost 4 bases, V lost 1 base, and 4 bases had no gene match. CDR3 length: 15 residues. Looked up from germline, CDR1 is MGHRA and CDR2 is YSYEKL. This CDR3 reads CASSQGRQGNQPQHF. In DNA form, the CDR3 reads TGCGCCAGCAGCCAAGGCCGACAGGGTAATCAGCCCCAGCATTTT.

Only one count was recorded for this clone. V usage is TRBV30 and J usage is TRBJ2-3, with 7 bases identical to TRBD2. The CDR3 length is 13 residues. Germline V lookup: CDR1 GTSNPN, CDR2 SVGIG (reference sequence). V trimming: 8 bases; J trimming: 2 bases; junction bases outside the gene matches: 7. The CDR3 loop is CAVLRDYTDTQYF. The CDR3 DNA is TGTGCCGTACTCCGGGACTACACAGATACGCAGTATTTT.

This clone occurred once. CDR3 amino acids: CASKGMGALNTEAFF. The CDR3 DNA follows: TGTGCCAGCAAGGGCATGGGGGCCCTGAACACTGAAGCTTTCTTT. The V call is TRBV6-6, the J call TRBJ1-1; D is perhaps TRBD1 (6 bases). CDR1 and CDR2 from the germline V gene are MNHNY and SVGAGI (reference sequence). Deletions cut 7 bases from V and 0 bases from J, with 15 bases between. The length of the CDR3 is 15 residues.

The V gene is TRBV9, the J gene TRBJ1-1; no clear D. The V gene's germline CDR1 is SGDLS and CDR2 YYNGEE. Trimming left V 0 bases short and J 1 base short, with 7 bases between. This CDR3 is built from 14 residues. The CDR3 here is CASSVVQTNTEAFF. DNA for the CDR3: TGTGCCAGCAGCGTAGTACAGACGAACACTGAAGCTTTCTTT.

Only a few counts were recorded for this clone. The chain carries TRBV19 and TRBJ2-1, with 16 positions matching TRBD2. The CDR3 covers 18 residues. Germline lookup yields CDR1 LNHDA and CDR2 SQIVND (reference sequence). J was trimmed by 10 bases and V by 5 bases; bases with no gene match: 14. The DNA for the CDR3 is TGTGCCAGTAGTCCGGGGACTAGCGGGGGGGCCCTTCCCTACGAGCAGTTCTTC. This codes for CASSPGTSGGALPYEQFF.

The gene calls are TRBV4-2 and TRBJ2-1; TRBD2 matches at 10 bases. Germline V gene data show CDR1 as LGHNA and CDR2 as YNFKEQ. Trimming at V came to 0 bases and at J to 8 bases, leaving 7 bases not matched to a gene. The CDR3 is made up of 16 amino acids. Here the CDR3 DNA reads TGTGCCAGCAGCCAAGATAAGCGGGGGGGTTCGGATGAGCAGTTCTTC. This sequence encodes CASSQDKRGGSDEQFF.

This clone appeared once. The chain employs TRBV5-4 and TRBJ2-1, with 8 bases lining up with TRBD1. V lost 2 bases to trimming and J lost 8 bases; unmatched junction nucleotides: 9. The CDR3 length is 15 residues. Germline V CDR1 and CDR2: SGHNT, YYREEE (reference sequence). This CDR3 is CASSFGQGMLDEQFF. The CDR3 nucleotides read TGTGCCAGCAGCTTCGGACAGGGCATGCTCGATGAGCAGTTCTTC.

V is TRBV5-1 and J is TRBJ2-7; TRBD2 matches at 10 bases. Per the germline V gene, CDR1 is SGHRS and CDR2 is YFSETQ. Trimming cost V 2 bases and J 2 bases; bases outside gene matches: 4. This CDR3 is 15 amino acids long. The CDR3 spells CASSFGLADAYEQYF. In DNA, the CDR3 is TGCGCCAGCAGCTTTGGACTAGCGGACGCCTACGAGCAGTACTTC. The variable domain in full, with the rest retrieved from reference TRBV5-1 and TRBJ2-7, is KAGVTQTPRYLIKTRGQQVTLSCSPISGHRSVSWYQQTPGQGLQFLFEYFSETQRNKGNFPGRFSGRQFSNSRSEMNVSTLELGDSALYLCASSFGLADAYEQYFGPGTRLTVT.

This clone was counted once. CDR3 coding DNA: TGTGCCATCAGGGACAGGGGAGAAGAGACCCAGTACTTC. Its translation is CAIRDRGEETQYF. This sequence joins TRBV10-3 and TRBJ2-5; 9 bases are a match to TRBD1. V dropped 6 bases and J dropped 3; count of bases not matched to a gene: 2. The CDR3 contains 13 residues. Germline V gene lookup returns CDR1 ENHRY and CDR2 SYGVKD.

This chain connects TRBV29-1 to TRBJ1-2; TRBD1 matches 9 bases. The CDR3 totals 16 residues. Germline lookup yields CDR1 SQVTM and CDR2 ANQGSEA. J was trimmed by 2 bases and V by 6 bases; bases with no gene match: 13. The CDR3 coding sequence is TGCAGCGTCCCCGCGACAAACAGGGGGCTGAACTATGGCTACACCTTC. Translating gives CSVPATNRGLNYGYTF.

The chain combines TRBV27 with TRBJ1-2, with 7 bases that match TRBD1. The CDR3 has 15 amino acids. Germline values: CDR1 MNHEY, CDR2 SMNVEV (reference sequence). The V gene end was trimmed by 4 bases and the J gene end by 4 bases; junction bases not matched to a gene: 9. CDR3: CASSSTGDPSYGYTF. CDR3 nucleotides: TGTGCCAGCAGTTCCACAGGGGATCCTTCCTATGGCTACACCTTC.

The chain employs TRBV29-1 and TRBJ1-2, with D hard to call. Germline-derived CDR1 and CDR2 are SQVTM and ANQGSEA. Trimming took 1 base from V and 0 from J, leaving 9 bases between them. The CDR3 sequence is 14 residues long. The CDR3 reads CSVEVSVTNYGYTF. DNA of the CDR3: TGCAGCGTTGAAGTGTCAGTAACTAACTATGGCTACACCTTC.

This clone was counted a single time. The chain carries TRBV7-6 and TRBJ2-7; 10 bases line up with TRBD1. V lost 2 bases to trimming and J lost 5 bases; unmatched junction nucleotides: 6. This CDR3 is 15 amino acids long. The germline CDR1 and CDR2 sequences are SGHVS and FNYEAQ. The chain's CDR3 is CASSLTGTGVDEQYF. Written as DNA, the CDR3 is TGTGCCAGCAGCTTAACCGGGACAGGGGTCGACGAGCAGTACTTC.

CDR3 nucleotide sequence: TGTGCCAGCAGTGTCCGAAGGACAGGGGAGGGGAACACTGAAGCTTTCTTT. This encodes CASSVRRTGEGNTEAFF. The chain carries TRBV2 and TRBJ1-1; 9 bases line up with TRBD1. CDR3 size: 17 residues. Germline CDR1 is SNHLY and CDR2 is FYNNEI. Trimming took 4 bases from V and 1 from J; bases not matched to a gene: 10. Full variable domain (missing parts from reference TRBV2 and TRBJ1-1): EPEVTQTPSHQVTQMGQEVILRCVPISNHLYFYWYRQILGQKVEFLVSFYNNEISEKSEIFDDQFSVERPDGSNFTLKIRSTKLEDSAMYFCASSVRRTGEGNTEAFFGQGTRLTVV.

J is TRBJ1-1 and V is TRBV5-6, with a tentative D call TRBD1 (5 bases). CDR3 size: 11 residues. CDR1 and CDR2 from the germline V gene are SGHDT and YYEEEE. The ends were cut back, 0 bases at V and 10 bases at J, with 7 bases in the middle. For the CDR3, the DNA is TGTGCCAGCAGCTTGGGCAGGGTAGCTTTCTTT. Amino acid sequence: CASSLGRVAFF.

The V call is TRBV29-1, the J call TRBJ1-1; no definite D call. Trimming shortened V by 3 bases and J by 1 base, and 12 bases separated the two germline ends. This CDR3 is built from 14 residues. CDR1 SQVTM and CDR2 ANQGSEA come from the germline V gene. The chain's CDR3 is CSVDVGRENTEAFF. In DNA form, the CDR3 reads TGCAGCGTTGATGTAGGACGGGAGAACACTGAAGCTTTCTTT.

This clone showed up just a few times. The rearrangement uses TRBV13 and TRBJ1-1; D is possibly TRBD1 (6 bases). Trimming shortened V by 8 bases and J by 3 bases, and 19 bases separated the two germline ends. The CDR3 has 15 amino acids. Germline values: CDR1 PRHDT, CDR2 FYEKMQ (reference sequence). As DNA, the CDR3 is TGTGCCAGCGGGGCGCCAGGGGCGCGGTACACTGAAGCTTTCTTT. This gives the protein CASGAPGARYTEAFF.

This clone was observed a few times. The CDR3 reads CASSLDRGSSNEQFF. In DNA, the CDR3 is TGTGCCAGCAGTTTAGACAGGGGAAGTTCCAATGAGCAGTTCTTC. The chain is built from TRBV27 and TRBJ2-1, with 8 bases identical to TRBD1. With 2 bases clipped from V and 6 bases from J, the junction kept 6 bases outside the gene matches. The CDR3 covers 15 residues. Germline CDR1 reads MNHEY; CDR2 reads SMNVEV (reference sequence).